The next 7 T cell receptor beta chains were all read from a single sample in a study of cytomegalovirus exposure and HLA in healthy donors. The primer mix had 60 Vbeta and 13 Jbeta primers. Sequencing was performed with immunoSEQ multiplex PCR; in TCRdb, only in-frame clones are kept and a portion is missing. The repertoire includes about 37,000 clones, over 70% of them detected once, and about 6% sits in the top ten. Sequenced sample: PBMCs. The receptors stem from a man aged 25 to 45 in good health and CMV-seronegative.

The chain uses TRBV6-1 and TRBJ1-5; 7 positions agree with TRBD1. In germline, CDR1 is MNHNS, CDR2 SASEGT. Germline trimming cut 7 bases from V and 1 base from J; bases unmatched to any gene: 4. CDR3 size: 14 residues. The CDR3 loop is CASTQGVSNQPQHF. DNA for the CDR3: TGTGCCAGCACCCAGGGGGTAAGCAATCAGCCCCAGCATTTT.

The chain uses TRBV5-4 and TRBJ2-3; D is uncertain. CDR1 is SGHNT, CDR2 YYREEE, per germline (reference sequence). The CDR3 runs 12 residues. The V end lost 4 bases, the J end lost 2 bases, and 5 bases lay between the germline ends. CDR3 amino acids: CASSRYTDTQYF. In nucleotides, the CDR3 is TGTGCCAGCAGCCGTTACACAGATACGCAGTATTTT.

V gene TRBV5-1 combines with J gene TRBJ2-3; 8 bases fit TRBD2. The CDR3 has 16 amino acids. Germline CDR1 reads SGHRS; CDR2 reads YFSETQ. V shed 2 bases, J shed 2 bases, and the junction held 7 bases outside the gene matches. The CDR3 sequence: CASSFTSGRYTDTQYF. The CDR3 bases are TGCGCCAGCAGCTTTACTAGCGGACGATACACAGATACGCAGTATTTT. Together with reference TRBV5-1 and TRBJ2-3, the CDR3 gives the full variable domain: KAGVTQTPRYLIKTRGQQVTLSCSPISGHRSVSWYQQTPGQGLQFLFEYFSETQRNKGNFPGRFSGRQFSNSRSEMNVSTLELGDSALYLCASSFTSGRYTDTQYFGPGTRLTVL.

The V and J genes are TRBV5-1 and TRBJ2-5; D possibly corresponds to TRBD1 (6 bases). Trimming cost V 0 bases and J 4 bases, with 22 bases left between them. The CDR3 consists of 18 residues. The V gene's germline CDR1 is SGHRS and CDR2 YFSETQ. The CDR3 is CASSLGLLQRQDTETQYF. In DNA, the CDR3 is TGCGCCAGCAGCTTGGGTCTTCTCCAACGACAGGACACAGAGACCCAGTACTTC.

Notes on this clone: Relative to the germline gene, one junction end is altered; a read error may explain this. The chain combines TRBV7-9 with TRBJ2-1, with a tentative D call TRBD1 (5 bases). CDR3 size: 15 residues. CDR1 and CDR2 (germline): SEHNR, FQNEAQ (reference sequence). DNA of the CDR3: TGTTCCAGCAGCCCCGACAGCGCACGTTACAATGAGCAGTTCTTC. Protein sequence: CSSSPDSARYNEQFF.

This chain uses TRBV5-4 with TRBJ1-1; maybe TRBD1 (5 bases). There are 15 residues in the CDR3. Germline assignment: CDR1 SGHNT and CDR2 YYREEE (reference sequence). Trimming cost V 4 bases and J 4 bases, with 17 bases left between them. The CDR3 loop reads CASSVGGDVGTEAFF. Here the CDR3 DNA reads TGTGCCAGCAGCGTAGGAGGGGATGTGGGCACTGAAGCTTTCTTT.

The chain joins TRBV30 to TRBJ2-1, with D tentatively TRBD1 (5 bases). The CDR3 runs 15 residues. Germline V gives CDR1 GTSNPN, CDR2 SVGIG (reference sequence). V lost 7 bases to trimming and J lost 4 bases, with 20 bases between them. As DNA, the CDR3 is TGTGCCTTAAAAGAGCGACAGTTCGCGTACAATGAGCAGTTCTTC. Protein: CALKERQFAYNEQFF.